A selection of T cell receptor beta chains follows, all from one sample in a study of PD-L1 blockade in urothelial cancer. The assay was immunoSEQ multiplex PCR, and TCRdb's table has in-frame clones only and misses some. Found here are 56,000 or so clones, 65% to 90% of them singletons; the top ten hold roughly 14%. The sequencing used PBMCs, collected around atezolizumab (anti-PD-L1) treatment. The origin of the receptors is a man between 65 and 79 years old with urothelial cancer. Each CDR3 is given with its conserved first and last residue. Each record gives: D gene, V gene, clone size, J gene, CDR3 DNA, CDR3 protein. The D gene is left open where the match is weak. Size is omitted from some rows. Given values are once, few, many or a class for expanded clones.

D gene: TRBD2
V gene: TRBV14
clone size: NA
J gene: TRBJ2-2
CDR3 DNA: TGTGCCAGCAGCCAAGAAGGACTAGGAGTCGGGGAGCTGTTTTTT
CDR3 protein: CASSQEGLGVGELFF

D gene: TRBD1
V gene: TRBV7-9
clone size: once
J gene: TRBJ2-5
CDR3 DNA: TGTGCCAGCAGCTCAACCGACAGGGGTGAGACCCAGTACTTC
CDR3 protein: CASSSTDRGETQYF

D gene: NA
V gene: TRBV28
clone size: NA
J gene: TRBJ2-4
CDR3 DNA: TGTGCCAGCAGTTCCATGGCACAGGGCCGCTGGTACTTC
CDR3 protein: CASSSMAQGRWYF

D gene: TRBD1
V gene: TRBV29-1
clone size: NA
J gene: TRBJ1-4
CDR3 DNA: TGCAGCGTTGAGGATAAGACAGGGGGAGGGGAAAAACTGTTTTTT
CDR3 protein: CSVEDKTGGGEKLFF

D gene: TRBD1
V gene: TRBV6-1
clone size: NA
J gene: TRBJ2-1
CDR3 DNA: TGTGCCAGCAAACGGACAGGGTCCTACAATGAGCAGTTCTTC
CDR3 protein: CASKRTGSYNEQFF

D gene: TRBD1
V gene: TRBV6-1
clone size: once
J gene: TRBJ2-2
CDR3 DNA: TGTGCCAGCAGCCAACAGGGGCCGAACACCGGGGAGCTGTTTTTT
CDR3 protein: CASSQQGPNTGELFF

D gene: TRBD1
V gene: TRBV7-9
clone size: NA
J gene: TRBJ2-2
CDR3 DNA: TGTGCCAGCAGCTGGGACAGAAGTTCCACCGGGGAGCTGTTTTTT
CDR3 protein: CASSWDRSSTGELFF

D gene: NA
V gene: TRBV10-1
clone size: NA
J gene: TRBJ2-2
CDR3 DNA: TGCGCCAGCAGTTGGCAAAAGAACACCGGGGAGCTGTTTTTT
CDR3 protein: CASSWQKNTGELFF

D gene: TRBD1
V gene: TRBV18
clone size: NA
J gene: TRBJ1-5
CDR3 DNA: TGTGCCAGCTCACTGGGACAGGGAAGTAGCAATCAGCCCCAGCATTTT
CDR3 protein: CASSLGQGSSNQPQHF

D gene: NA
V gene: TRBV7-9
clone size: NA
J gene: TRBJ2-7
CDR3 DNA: TGTGCCAGCAGCTTAAGTGAGGTCGAGCAGTACTTC
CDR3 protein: CASSLSEVEQYF

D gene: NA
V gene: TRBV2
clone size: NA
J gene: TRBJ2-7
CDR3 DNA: TGTGCCAGCAGTGTACTGAACTACGAGCAGTACTTC
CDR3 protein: CASSVLNYEQYF

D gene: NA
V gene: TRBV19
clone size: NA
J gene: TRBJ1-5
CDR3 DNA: TGTGCCAGTCGAGGACAGCCGAATAGCAATCAGCCCCAGCATTTT
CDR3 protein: CASRGQPNSNQPQHF

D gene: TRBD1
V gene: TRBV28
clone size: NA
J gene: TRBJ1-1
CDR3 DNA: TGTGCCAGCAGTGAATATCAGGGGGCTAACACTGAAGCTTTCTTT
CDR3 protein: CASSEYQGANTEAFF

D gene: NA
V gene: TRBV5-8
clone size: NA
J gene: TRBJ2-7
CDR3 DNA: TGTGCCAGCAGCCGGGGGACTGACGAGCAGTACTTC
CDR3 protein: CASSRGTDEQYF

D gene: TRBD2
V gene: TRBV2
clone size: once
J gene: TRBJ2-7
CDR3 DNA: TGTGCCAGCATTGCGCCTAGCGGGACTAACTCCTACGAGCAGTACTTC
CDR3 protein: CASIAPSGTNSYEQYF

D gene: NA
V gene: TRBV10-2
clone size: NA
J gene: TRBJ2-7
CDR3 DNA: TGCGCCAGCAGTGAGTCAGGAGGGACCGAGCAGTACTTC
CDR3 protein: CASSESGGTEQYF

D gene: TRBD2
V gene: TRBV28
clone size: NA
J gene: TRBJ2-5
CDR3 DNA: TGTGCCAGCAGTTTCATCGGGCGGGAGGGGGAGACCCAGTACTTC
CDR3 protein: CASSFIGREGETQYF

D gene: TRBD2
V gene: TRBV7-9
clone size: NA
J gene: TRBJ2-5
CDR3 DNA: TGTGCCAGCAGCGACGGGACTAGCGGGAGGGCCCGTGAGACCCAGTACTTC
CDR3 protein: CASSDGTSGRARETQYF

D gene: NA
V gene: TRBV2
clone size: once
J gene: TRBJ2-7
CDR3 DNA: TGTGCCAGCAGTGTCACCCGCGGGGAATACGAGCAGTACTTC
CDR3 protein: CASSVTRGEYEQYF

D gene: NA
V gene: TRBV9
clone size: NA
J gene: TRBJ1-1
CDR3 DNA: TGTGCCAGCAGCGCAAGGCTGACAGTGAACACTGAAGCTTTCTTT
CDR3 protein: CASSARLTVNTEAFF

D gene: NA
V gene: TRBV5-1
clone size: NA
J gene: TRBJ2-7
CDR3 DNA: TGCGCCAGCAGCCAGACAGCGAGCTCCTACGAGCAGTACTTC
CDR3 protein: CASSQTASSYEQYF

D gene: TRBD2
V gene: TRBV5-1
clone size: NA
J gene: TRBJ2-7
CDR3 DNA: TGCGCCAGCAGCCCTACCGGGACTAGTAACTACGAGCAGTACTTC
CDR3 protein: CASSPTGTSNYEQYF

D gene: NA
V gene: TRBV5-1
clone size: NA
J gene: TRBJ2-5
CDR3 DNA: TGCGCCAGCAGTCACGACAATGAGGAGACCCAGTACTTC
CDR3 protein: CASSHDNEETQYF

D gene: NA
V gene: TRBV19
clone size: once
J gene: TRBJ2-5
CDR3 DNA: TGTGCCAGTAGTCTAGGTAACCAAGAGACCCAGTACTTC
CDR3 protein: CASSLGNQETQYF

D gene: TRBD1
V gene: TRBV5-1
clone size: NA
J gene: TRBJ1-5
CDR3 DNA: TGCGCCAGCAGCAAAGGGGTGACAGGGAATCAGCCCCAGCATTTT
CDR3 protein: CASSKGVTGNQPQHF

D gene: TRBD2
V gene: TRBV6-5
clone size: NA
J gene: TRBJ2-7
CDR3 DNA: TGTGCCAGCAGTTACTCTTCACTAGCGGGTTACTACGAGCAGTACTTC
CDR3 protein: CASSYSSLAGYYEQYF

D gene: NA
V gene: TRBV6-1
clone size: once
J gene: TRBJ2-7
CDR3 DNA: TGTGCCAGCAGTGAACTACAGGCCACCGAGCAGTACTTC
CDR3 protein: CASSELQATEQYF

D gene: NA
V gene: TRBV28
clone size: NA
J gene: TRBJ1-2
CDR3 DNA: TGTGCCAGCAGTTTTACCGGGACACCTTATGGCTACACCTTC
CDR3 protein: CASSFTGTPYGYTF

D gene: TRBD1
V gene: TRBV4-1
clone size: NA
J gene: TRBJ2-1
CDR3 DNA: TGCGCCAGCAGCCATTATTCCGGGACAGGGGGCGCGTCCTCCTACAATGAGCAGTTCTTC
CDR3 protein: CASSHYSGTGGASSYNEQFF

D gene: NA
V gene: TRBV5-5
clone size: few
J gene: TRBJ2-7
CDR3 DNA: TGTGCCAGCAGCGCACTAGCGGGACAGGGCGAGCAGTACTTC
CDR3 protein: CASSALAGQGEQYF

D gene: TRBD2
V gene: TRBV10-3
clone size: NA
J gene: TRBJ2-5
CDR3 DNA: TGTGCCATCAGTGCCGGACTAGCGGGACTTAAAGAGACCCAGTACTTC
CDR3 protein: CAISAGLAGLKETQYF